Following are 14 T cell receptor beta chains from one sample sequenced in a study of T cell repertoires in MIS-A myocarditis. The table came from immunoSEQ multiplex PCR; TCRdb's copy has only in-frame clones and leaves some out. The table includes more than 14,000 clones, around two thirds detected once. The sample comprised left ventricle heart tissue obtained at autopsy. The receptors derive from a young man with fulminant myocarditis from multisystem inflammatory syndrome in adults (MIS-A) after COVID-19.

CDR3 sequence reads: CATSDLQGGADTQYF. CDR3 nucleotide sequence: TGTGCCACCAGTGATTTGCAGGGCGGGGCAGATACGCAGTATTTT. The chain combines TRBV24-1 with TRBJ2-3, with TRBD2 as a possible D gene (6 bases). Trimming removed 0 bases from V and 4 bases from J, with 10 bases in between. The CDR3 loop spans 15 amino acids. From germline, CDR1 is KGHDR and CDR2 SFDVKD.

This sequence joins TRBV11-3 and TRBJ1-2; 8 bases fit TRBD1. From germline, CDR1 is SGHNT and CDR2 YENEEA. This CDR3 has 20 residues. V lost 3 bases and J lost 3; bases outside the gene matches: 21. The CDR3 here is CASSFLRVAQTGATHYGYTF. The CDR3 DNA is TGTGCCAGCAGCTTCTTGAGGGTGGCCCAGACAGGGGCAACCCACTATGGCTACACCTTC.

V gene TRBV9 combines with J gene TRBJ1-3; D call uncertain. This CDR3 region has 13 residues. Between the trimmed V and J ends, which lost 0 bases and 2 bases, there was a span of 3 bases. In germline, CDR1 is SGDLS, CDR2 YYNGEE. CDR3 DNA sequence: TGTGCCAGCAGCGTAGGACCTGGAAACACCATATATTTT. Its translation: CASSVGPGNTIYF. Full variable domain (rest looked up from reference TRBV9 and TRBJ1-3): DSGVTQTPKHLITATGQRVTLRCSPRSGDLSVYWYQQSLDQGLQFLIQYYNGEERAKGNILERFSAQQFPDLHSELNLSSLELGDSALYFCASSVGPGNTIYFGEGSWLTVV.

The chain has TRBV15 and TRBJ1-2; no firm D call. Germline V lookup: CDR1 LNHNV, CDR2 YYDKDF (reference sequence). The CDR3 has 14 residues. V was pared by 0 bases and J by 6 bases, with 11 bases between. The CDR3 DNA reads as TGTGCCACCAGCAGAGAAGGGCGGATGGATGGCTACACCTTC. It yields the protein CATSREGRMDGYTF.

V is TRBV27 and J is TRBJ1-1; D is unclear. The CDR3 length is 14 residues. Germline V gene lookup returns CDR1 MNHEY and CDR2 SMNVEV (reference sequence). Trimming left V 7 bases short and J 0 bases short, with 12 bases between. Written as DNA, the CDR3 is TGTGCCAGCACCCGGACCTACCTGAACACTGAAGCTTTCTTT. It translates to CASTRTYLNTEAFF.

The rearrangement links TRBV7-8 to TRBJ2-3, with 10 bases that match TRBD2. CDR1 is SGHVS and CDR2 is FQNEAQ in the germline V gene. This CDR3 comprises 16 residues. The junction had 2 bases not matched to a gene; V was cut back by 2 bases and J by 0 bases. CDR3 amino acids: CASSLSSGGSTDTQYF. The CDR3 DNA is TGTGCCAGCAGCTTATCTAGCGGGGGAAGCACAGATACGCAGTATTTT.

There are a few counts of this clone. This same CDR3 is encoded by further DNA sequences in the sample. Here the CDR3 reads CASSLGQGGEKLFF. As DNA, the CDR3 is TGTGCCAGCAGCTTAGGGCAGGGAGGCGAAAAACTGTTTTTT. The V call is TRBV7-9, the J call TRBJ1-4, with TRBD1 as a possible D gene (5 bases). V was clipped by 1 base and J by 8 bases, with 11 bases between them. Germline loops: CDR1 SEHNR, CDR2 FQNEAQ (reference sequence). This CDR3 has 14 amino acids. Looking up the rest from reference TRBV7-9 and TRBJ1-4 gives the full variable domain: DTGVSQNPRHKITKRGQNVTFRCDPISEHNRLYWYRQTLGQGPEFLTYFQNEAQLEKSRLLSDRFSAERPKGSFSTLEIQRTEQGDSAMYLCASSLGQGGEKLFFGSGTQLSVL.

This clone is deemed medium-sized. The CDR3: CASSPARYTGELFF. For the CDR3, the DNA is TGTGCCAGCAGCCCGGCGAGGTACACCGGGGAGCTGTTTTTT. The V gene is TRBV5-4, the J gene TRBJ2-2; D unclear. The CDR3 spans 14 residues. Trimming removed 4 bases at V and 3 bases at J, with 10 bases between. CDR1 SGHNT and CDR2 YYREEE come from the germline V gene (reference sequence). Complete variable domain (other parts from reference TRBV5-4 and TRBJ2-2): ETGVTQSPTHLIKTRGQQVTLRCSSQSGHNTVSWYQQALGQGPQFIFQYYREEENGRGNFPPRFSGLQFPNYSSELNVNALELDDSALYLCASSPARYTGELFFGEGSRLTVL.

This clone was observed a few times. V gene TRBV7-2 combines with J gene TRBJ1-6, with D possibly matching TRBD1 (5 bases). The CDR3 has 16 residues. CDR1 is SGHTA and CDR2 is FQGNSA in the germline V gene. V lost 0 bases, J lost 6 bases, and 12 bases lay in between. The CDR3 nucleotides are TGTGCCAGCAGCTTAGCAGGGGAGGCCCGTAATTCACCCCTCCACTTT. Its translation: CASSLAGEARNSPLHF.

In DNA, the CDR3 is TGCGCCAGCGGAGACAGCTCACAGCCCCAGCATTTT. This codes for CASGDSSQPQHF. The chain joins TRBV10-1 to TRBJ1-5; possible D gene TRBD1, 5 bases. Germline CDR1 is WNHNN and CDR2 is SYGVQD (reference sequence). The CDR3 sequence is 12 residues long. Trimming removed 8 bases at V and 7 bases at J, with 12 bases between.

This clone was observed a few times. This chain links TRBV7-9 with TRBJ1-1, with D maybe TRBD1 (5 bases). This CDR3 region has 14 residues. Germline values: CDR1 SEHNR, CDR2 FQNEAQ (reference sequence). V shed 2 bases and J shed 7 bases, with 14 bases lying between them. Here the CDR3 DNA reads TGTGCCAGCAGCTTATTGACGTTGGGGGATGAAGCTTTCTTT. As protein: CASSLLTLGDEAFF.

This clone has just a few counts. V is TRBV2 and J is TRBJ2-7; 12 bases line up with TRBD2. The germline V gene has CDR1 SNHLY and CDR2 FYNNEI. J lost 3 bases, V lost 0 bases, and 9 bases had no gene match. The CDR3 extends over 18 amino acids. The CDR3 DNA sequence: TGTGCCAGCAGTGAAGCAGCACTAGCGGGAGGAGGGGGCTACGAGCAGTACTTC. It is translated as CASSEAALAGGGGYEQYF.

The rearrangement uses TRBV2 and TRBJ2-5; TRBD2 might be the D (5 bases). The V gene's germline CDR1 is SNHLY and CDR2 FYNNEI. This CDR3 comprises 15 residues. V lost 3 bases and J lost 4, with 15 bases in between. The CDR3 region has the DNA TGTGCCAGCAGTGACCGAGGGCAGGTTACAGAGACCCAGTACTTC. Amino acids: CASSDRGQVTETQYF.

The chain has TRBV27 and TRBJ2-2; D gene unclear. Trimming took off 0 bases at V and 4 bases at J, with 6 bases between the two ends. This CDR3 comprises 14 residues. Germline V gene data show CDR1 as MNHEY and CDR2 as SMNVEV (reference sequence). CDR3 sequence reads: CASSLSVRTGELFF. In DNA form, the CDR3 reads TGTGCCAGCAGTTTATCGGTTCGCACCGGGGAGCTGTTTTTT.